This T cell receptor (beta chain) was sequenced during a study of shared clonotypes between healthy human individuals (TCRdb year 2020). Concerning the study at large: The cohort comprised a couple of women and a few men aged 18 to 49 years. The study deeply sequenced blood TCR repertoires of about 5 healthy adults to estimate repertoire size and the extent of clonotype sharing between individuals. To increase sequencing depth and limit assay-specific biases, TCR repertoire library preparation and sequencing were carried out by different laboratories using diverse techniques. Between about 0.85 and 8.9 billion PBMCs per donor were obtained by leukapheresis. For each donor, CD4 naive and CD4 memory were each run on three plates, CD8 naive on two plates, and CD8 memory on one plate. Study-wide findings and limitations: Compared with non-shared clonotypes, the clonotypes found in all four sorted-subset donors had higher generation probabilities. Incomplete sequencing was indicated by rarefaction of sorted-subset datasets, despite the large sequencing depth. Because the study included only a small number of donors, the genetic and exposure-history diversity represented was limited. Estimated clonotype richness was generally larger for naive than for memory subsets. Pairwise subsampling indicated that sequencing depth was expected to affect the degree of clonotype sharing among donors. About 5% of naive CD4, 3% to 4% of naive CD8, roughly 2.5% of memory CD4, and 0.4% of memory CD8 clonotypes were shared across several donors. Sampling was restricted to blood, and TCR repertoires in tissue are likely to differ from TCR repertoires in blood.

With regard to this clone: It has no known antigen specificity. Nothing much larger sits one base from this clone, and base qualities are not available.

Its CDR3 holds 14 amino acids, cysteine through phenylalanine. Of all the DNA, just the CDR3 is kept, 42 bases in frame from base 1. Here V drops 3 bases and J drops 9 bases, and the junction holds 11 bases not matched to any gene. In the germline V gene (reference sequence), CDR1 corresponds to GTSNPN and CDR2 to SVGIG. Using the deep immunoSEQ assay, TCR CDR3 regions were amplified from genomic DNA by multiplex PCR. Extracted genomic DNA from each cell subset was spread evenly across all wells of several immunoSEQ 96-well plates, with each plate serving as a replicate. Each replicate PCR for sorted subsets received roughly 200 ng genomic DNA, equal to about 30,000 T cell genomes. The purified libraries were quantified using a Qubit 3.0 fluorometer, sized with a Bioanalyzer 2100, and then quantified again using the KAPA Library Quantification kit. A separate single-read 150-cycle Illumina NextSeq 550 flow cell was used to sequence each immunoSEQ 96-well plate. Processing in the source paper ran as follows. Because the immunoSEQ output held only junctional sequences and lacked quality scores, the filtering could not match the filtering applied to full-length reads. Sequences were annotated with PyIR, a Python wrapper for IgBLAST v1.9, using IMGT germline references to assign V/J genes and CDR3. Any read was removed if the V/J assignment was weak (E-value above 1e-6), the CDR3 was missing, or the read contained stop codons, out-of-frame junctions, or ambiguous translated residues. V3J clonotypes were defined by identical inferred V gene, J gene, and CDR3 amino acid sequence. Percentage overlap between repertoires was calculated by dividing the number of shared unique clonotypes by the size of the smaller repertoire. Repertoire richness was assessed with RTK rarefaction, the Chao1 estimator, and Recon v2.1 estimates of unobserved clonotypes. For all TCRbeta clonotypes obtained by the gDNA method from four donors, generation probabilities were computed with OLGA. Not all clones reach the TCRdb copy of this immuneACCESS table, which keeps in-frame sequences only. Checked studies attribute under half of the gap to unresolved V genes and leave the rest unexplained. V and J calls and clone size are given by that table; D and trimming were obtained from the DNA. Here the sample has some 2.3 million clones; more than 80% occur a single time. 0.39% of the sample comes from the top ten.

The donors were healthy, HIV-negative adults who had no recently reported acute infections or vaccinations. Every donor was a Caucasian adult residing in Nashville, Tennessee, USA. CD4+ T cells were enriched through magnetic negative selection, after which naive cells were positively selected on CD45RA and the remaining negative fraction served as the memory subset. Blood was collected by leukapheresis, and PBMCs were isolated by Ficoll-Histopaque density gradient centrifugation and then cryopreserved in liquid nitrogen vapor phase. Analytical flow cytometry was used to check the purity and quantity of every magnetically sorted T cell population. Each sorted fraction had its genomic DNA isolated and then quantified by UV absorbance on a Nanodrop 2000c.

The origin of this receptor is a man younger than 30 in good health. Some clones in this sample may be carry-over from other donors' samples. The rearranged segments are TRBV30 and TRBJ2-7, with 10 junctional bases fitting TRBD2. The sequencing input was naive CD4+ T cells from PBMCs. Sample cell subset or site, as interpreted from the label and publication: CD45RA+ positively selected. The sequenced DNA is TGTGCCTGGAGACCCGGGACTAGCGTAATAGGGCAGTACTTC. Its translation is CAWRPGTSVIGQYF. The entire variable domain, with the stretches around the CDR3 drawn from the reference TRBV30 and TRBJ2-7 proteins, is SQTIHQWPATLVQPVGSPLSLECTVEGTSNPNLYWYRQAAGRGLQLLFYSVGIGQISSEVPQNLSASRPQDRQFILSSKKLLLSDSGFYLCAWRPGTSVIGQYFGPGTRLTVT.